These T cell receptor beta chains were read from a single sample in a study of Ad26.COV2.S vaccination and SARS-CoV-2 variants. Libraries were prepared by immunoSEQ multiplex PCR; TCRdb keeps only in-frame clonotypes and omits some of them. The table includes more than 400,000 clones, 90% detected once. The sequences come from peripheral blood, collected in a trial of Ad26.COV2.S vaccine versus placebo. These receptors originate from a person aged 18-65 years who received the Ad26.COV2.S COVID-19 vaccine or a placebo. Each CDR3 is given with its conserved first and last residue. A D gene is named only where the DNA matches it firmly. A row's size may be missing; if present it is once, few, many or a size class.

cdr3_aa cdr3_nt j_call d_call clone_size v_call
CASSARTGGDEAFF TGTGCCAGTAGTGCACGAACAGGGGGCGACGAAGCTTTCTTT TRBJ1-1 TRBD1 - TRBV19
CASRGFLAGGLNEQFF TGTGCCAGCAGGGGCTTCCTAGCGGGAGGCTTAAATGAGCAGTTCTTC TRBJ2-1 TRBD2 - TRBV2
CASSLGGGFYEQYF TGTGCCAGCAGCTTAGGGGGAGGATTCTACGAGCAGTACTTC TRBJ2-7 - few TRBV7-9
CAIRQPSGNTIYF TGTGCCATTAGACAGCCTTCTGGAAACACCATATATTTT TRBJ1-3 - few TRBV10-3
CASSFSAALDEQFF TGCGCCAGCAGCTTTTCGGCGGCCCTCGATGAGCAGTTCTTC TRBJ2-1 - - TRBV5-1
CAISALGGLSTDTQYF TGTGCCATCAGTGCTTTGGGGGGATTGAGCACAGATACGCAGTATTTT TRBJ2-3 - - TRBV10-3
CASSQSGRADFGEQFF TGCGCCAGCAGCCAGAGCGGGAGGGCCGATTTCGGTGAGCAGTTCTTC TRBJ2-1 TRBD2 - TRBV4-3
CASSQEGTGDSGNTIYF TGTGCCAGCAGCCAAGAGGGAACAGGGGACTCTGGAAACACCATATATTTT TRBJ1-3 TRBD1 few TRBV4-2
CASSPGTARNSPLHF TGTGCCAGTAGCCCGGGGACAGCCAGGAATTCACCCCTCCACTTT TRBJ1-6 TRBD1 - TRBV19
CASSRPGTGELFF TGTGCCAGCAGTCGCCCAGGCACCGGGGAGCTGTTTTTT TRBJ2-2 - - TRBV6-5
CAISEGPGQGNTGELFF TGTGCCATCAGTGAAGGGCCCGGACAGGGTAACACCGGGGAGCTGTTTTTT TRBJ2-2 TRBD1 - TRBV10-3
CASSIVGGHEQYF TGTGCCAGTAGTATAGTCGGAGGACACGAGCAGTACTTC TRBJ2-7 - few TRBV19
CATGDRADEQFF TGTGCCACCGGGGACAGGGCGGATGAGCAGTTCTTC TRBJ2-1 TRBD1 once TRBV24-1
CASSTPALAENTGELFF TGTGCCAGCAGTACCCCCGCGCTAGCGGAGAACACCGGGGAGCTGTTTTTT TRBJ2-2 TRBD2 once TRBV28
CATSDLQGDYGYTF TGTGCCACCAGTGATCTCCAAGGGGACTATGGCTACACCTTC TRBJ1-2 - - TRBV24-1
CASSYRTRINYNEQFF TGTGCCAGCAGTTACCGGACTAGGATAAATTACAATGAGCAGTTCTTC TRBJ2-1 TRBD2 - TRBV27
CASSLGEDTQYF TGTGCCAGCAGCTTAGGTGAAGATACGCAGTATTTT TRBJ2-3 - - TRBV5-5
CASSPRLAGITDTQYF TGTGCCAGCAGTCCCCGACTAGCGGGAATCACAGATACGCAGTATTTT TRBJ2-3 TRBD2 - TRBV27
CASSPRLAERWNTQYF TGTGCCAGCAGCCCGAGACTAGCGGAGAGGTGGAATACGCAGTATTTT TRBJ2-3 TRBD2 - TRBV11-2
CASSVGASGNEQFF TGTGCCAGCAGCGTAGGTGCTAGCGGCAATGAGCAGTTCTTC TRBJ2-1 TRBD2 - TRBV9
CASSLKNSYEQYF TGTGCCAGCAGTTTGAAGAATTCCTACGAGCAGTACTTC TRBJ2-7 - - TRBV28
CASSPGVGYQETQYF TGTGCCAGCAGCCCGGGGGTGGGGTACCAAGAGACCCAGTACTTC TRBJ2-5 - - TRBV7-9
CASSFLSAGGGTGELFF TGTGCCAGCAGCTTCCTGTCCGCGGGAGGGGGCACCGGGGAGCTGTTTTTT TRBJ2-2 TRBD2 - TRBV5-5
CASSQDGNRGDTQYF TGCGCCAGCAGCCAAGATGGGAACAGGGGAGATACGCAGTATTTT TRBJ2-3 TRBD1 once TRBV4-3
CASSLYPGKDEQYF TGTGCCAGCAGTTTATATCCAGGGAAGGACGAGCAGTACTTC TRBJ2-7 - - TRBV27
CASSSAGTTYEQYF TGTGCCAGCAGTTCAGCGGGGACGACCTACGAGCAGTACTTC TRBJ2-7 TRBD2 - TRBV28
CASSLVLAGSTDTQYF TGTGCCAGCAGCTTAGTTCTAGCGGGAAGCACAGATACGCAGTATTTT TRBJ2-3 TRBD2 - TRBV7-9
CASSNYYPGQHNYGYTF TGTGCCAGCAGTAACTATTACCCGGGACAGCATAACTATGGCTACACCTTC TRBJ1-2 TRBD1 - TRBV6-2/TRBV6-3
CASSQAFPGGTVTDTGELFF TGTGCCAGCAGCCAAGCGTTTCCGGGAGGGACGGTTACGGACACCGGGGAGCTGTTTTTT TRBJ2-2 TRBD2 - TRBV3-1/TRBV3-2